This T cell receptor beta chain came from a study of T-cell reconstitution after alpha-beta-depleted transplantation in children listed by TCRdb under 2016. In the study overall: T-cell immune reconstitution after TCRalphabeta/CD19-depleted allogeneic hematopoietic cell transplantation in children was quantitatively tracked in the study by means of TCR repertoire profiling.

The sample's treatment or condition label, decoded: allogeneic hematopoietic cell transplantation with graft depleted of TCRalphabeta T cells and CD19 B cells. The children who served as transplant recipients had been given grafts of TCRalphabeta/CD19-depleted allogeneic hematopoietic cells. This clonotype occurred many times. Its antigen specificity is not known. Base qualities are not recorded, but no much larger clone differs from it by a single base. Here is what the overall study found, with its caveats: Apparently early alphabetaT-cell count recovery about two months after transplant reportedly relied on only several hundred rapidly expanded clones derived from non-depleted graft cells. In some patients, the high TCRbeta diversity seen at day 60 was put down to recipient T cells and intrathymic progenitors that had survived conditioning. Over subsequent months, a decline in hyperexpanded clone frequencies was noted, and after one year, T-cell counts and TCRbeta diversity were mostly ascribed to newly produced T cells.

The library was prepared using PCR. This sample was sequenced with an Illumina HiSeq 2500. To normalize quantification of the TCRbeta repertoire, the TCR libraries were built with molecular barcoding that relied on unique molecular identifiers. TCRdb trimmed public reads at Q25 via fastp, called clones via MiXCR and kept in-frame beta chains. Records with the same CDR3 protein are collapsed into one entry carrying the most frequent genes and DNA. This sample is represented by hundreds of thousands of distinct CDR3 sequences; over 10% of them were singletons. The ten largest account for around 0.76% of the sample. This clonotype was obtained from a girl aged 2 to 9 with congenital amegakaryocytic thrombocytopenia, due to receive a stem cell transplant. The source material was PBMCs, sampled before TCRalphabeta/CD19-depleted stem cell transplant.

This receptor has the CDR3 CSVPVGLGTDTQYF. The DNA sequence is TGCAGCGTCCCAGTTGGGTTGGGAACAGATACGCAGTATTTT. The chain links TRBV29-1 with TRBJ2-3; the D gene is unclear. The CDR3, cysteine through phenylalanine, is 14 amino acids long. The only DNA kept is the CDR3, 42 bases in frame from the first base. V is reduced by 6 bases and J by 3 bases, leaving a spacing of 16 bases between them. Taken from the germline V gene, the CDR1 and CDR2 loops are SQVTM and ANQGSEA.